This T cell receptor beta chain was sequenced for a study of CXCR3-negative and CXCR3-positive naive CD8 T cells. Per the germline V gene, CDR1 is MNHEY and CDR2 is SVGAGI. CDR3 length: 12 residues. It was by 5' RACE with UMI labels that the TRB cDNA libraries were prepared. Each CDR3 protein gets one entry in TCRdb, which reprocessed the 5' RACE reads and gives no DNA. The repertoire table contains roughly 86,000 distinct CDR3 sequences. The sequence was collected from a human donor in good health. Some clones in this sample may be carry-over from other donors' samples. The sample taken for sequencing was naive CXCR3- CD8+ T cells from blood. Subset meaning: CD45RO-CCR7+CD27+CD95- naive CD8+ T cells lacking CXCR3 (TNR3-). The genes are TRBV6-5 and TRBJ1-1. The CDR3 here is CASSYSGSEAFF.